The clone carrying this TCR beta chain came up a few times. Its antigen is as yet unknown. The germline V and J ends were trimmed by 5 bases and 0 bases, with 14 bases remaining between them. The CDR3 totals 15 residues. The germline V gene has CDR1 SEHNR and CDR2 FQNEAQ (reference sequence). This sample was included in a study of T-cell reconstitution after alpha-beta-depleted transplantation in children. The TCRbeta library incorporated unique molecular identifiers. TCRdb ran MiXCR on the PCR reads and lists one entry per CDR3 protein. The table lists around 670,000 distinct CDR3 sequences, roughly 14% of them singletons. The study, taken as a whole, reports: At the one-year point after transplant, T-cell counts and TCRbeta diversity were found to come mostly from T cells that had been newly produced.

V and J are TRBV7-9 and TRBJ2-7; D not resolved. The TCR was taken from a girl aged 2-9 years with congenital amegakaryocytic thrombocytopenia, due to receive a stem cell transplant. The starting material was PBMCs, obtained before TCRalphabeta/CD19-depleted stem cell transplant. CDR3 region: CASSPLAWNSYEQYF. Written as DNA, the CDR3 is TGTGCCAGCAGCCCTCTGGCGTGGAACTCCTACGAGCAGTACTTC.